This TCR beta chain is drawn from a study of control samples from healthy donors and cancer patients. Using immunoSEQ multiplex PCR, the repertoire was profiled, and TCRdb retains in-frame clones only, with some absent. The table records about 140,000 clones, roughly 92% of them present only once. The length of the CDR3 is 14 residues. The V end lost 6 bases, the J end lost 2 bases, and 14 bases lay between the germline ends. Germline lookup yields CDR1 MNHEY and CDR2 SMNVEV (reference sequence). Sequenced input: blood. The J gene is TRBJ2-7, the V gene TRBV27, with a weak D call TRBD2 (6 bases). The source is a man aged 25-45 years in good health. The CDR3 DNA follows: TGTGCCAGCAGACCTTGGGGGGTGCCCTACGAGCAGTACTTC. Encoded protein: CASRPWGVPYEQYF.